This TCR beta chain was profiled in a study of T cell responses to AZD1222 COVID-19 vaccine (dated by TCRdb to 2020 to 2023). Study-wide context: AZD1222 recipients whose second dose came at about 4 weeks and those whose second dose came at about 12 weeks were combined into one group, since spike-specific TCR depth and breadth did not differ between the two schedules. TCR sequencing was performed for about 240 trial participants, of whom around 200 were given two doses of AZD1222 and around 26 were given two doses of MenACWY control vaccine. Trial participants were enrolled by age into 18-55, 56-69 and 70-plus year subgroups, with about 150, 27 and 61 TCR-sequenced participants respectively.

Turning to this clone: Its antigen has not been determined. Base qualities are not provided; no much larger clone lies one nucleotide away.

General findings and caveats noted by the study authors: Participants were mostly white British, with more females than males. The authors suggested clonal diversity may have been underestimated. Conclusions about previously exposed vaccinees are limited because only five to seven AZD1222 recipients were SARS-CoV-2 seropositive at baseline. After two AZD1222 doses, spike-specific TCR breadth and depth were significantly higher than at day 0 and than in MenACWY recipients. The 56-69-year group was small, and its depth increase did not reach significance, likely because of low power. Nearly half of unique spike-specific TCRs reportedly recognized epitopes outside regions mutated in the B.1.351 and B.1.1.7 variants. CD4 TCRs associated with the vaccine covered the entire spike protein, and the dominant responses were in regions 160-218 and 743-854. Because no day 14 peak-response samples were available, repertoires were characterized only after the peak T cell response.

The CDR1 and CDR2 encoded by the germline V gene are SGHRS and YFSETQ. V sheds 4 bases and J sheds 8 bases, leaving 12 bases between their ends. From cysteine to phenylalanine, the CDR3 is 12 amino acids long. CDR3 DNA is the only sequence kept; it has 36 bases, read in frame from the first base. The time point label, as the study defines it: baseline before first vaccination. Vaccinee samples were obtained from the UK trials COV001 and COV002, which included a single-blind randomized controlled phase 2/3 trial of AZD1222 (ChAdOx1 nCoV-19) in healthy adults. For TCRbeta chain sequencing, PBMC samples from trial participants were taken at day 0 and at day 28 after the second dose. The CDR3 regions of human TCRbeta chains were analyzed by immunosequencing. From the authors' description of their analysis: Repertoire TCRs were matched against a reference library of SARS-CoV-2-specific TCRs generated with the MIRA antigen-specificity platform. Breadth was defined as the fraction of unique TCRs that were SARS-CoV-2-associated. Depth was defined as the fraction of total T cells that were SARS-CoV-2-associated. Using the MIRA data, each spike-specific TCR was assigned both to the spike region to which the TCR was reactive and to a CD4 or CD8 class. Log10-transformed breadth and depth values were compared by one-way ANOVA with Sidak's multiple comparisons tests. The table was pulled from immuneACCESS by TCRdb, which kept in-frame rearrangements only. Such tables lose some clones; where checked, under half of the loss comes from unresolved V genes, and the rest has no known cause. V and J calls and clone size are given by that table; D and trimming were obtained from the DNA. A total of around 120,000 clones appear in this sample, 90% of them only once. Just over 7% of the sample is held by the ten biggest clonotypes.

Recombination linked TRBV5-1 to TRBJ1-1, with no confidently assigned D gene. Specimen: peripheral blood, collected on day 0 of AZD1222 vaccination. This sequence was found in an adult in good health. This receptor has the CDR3 CASSADGFEAFF. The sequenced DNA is TGCGCCAGCAGCGCGGACGGTTTCGAAGCTTTCTTT. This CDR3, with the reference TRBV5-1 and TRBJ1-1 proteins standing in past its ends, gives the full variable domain KAGVTQTPRYLIKTRGQQVTLSCSPISGHRSVSWYQQTPGQGLQFLFEYFSETQRNKGNFPGRFSGRQFSNSRSEMNVSTLELGDSALYLCASSADGFEAFFGQGTRLTVV.